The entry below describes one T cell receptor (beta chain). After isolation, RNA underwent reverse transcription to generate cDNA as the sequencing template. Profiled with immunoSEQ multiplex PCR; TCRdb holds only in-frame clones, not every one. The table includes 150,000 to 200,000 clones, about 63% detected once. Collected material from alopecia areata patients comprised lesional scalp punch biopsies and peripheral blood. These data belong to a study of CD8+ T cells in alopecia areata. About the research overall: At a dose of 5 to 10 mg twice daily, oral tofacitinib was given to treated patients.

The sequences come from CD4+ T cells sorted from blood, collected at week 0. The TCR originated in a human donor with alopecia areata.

CDR3: CASSGDRVNEQFF. DNA for the CDR3: TGTGCCAGCAGTGGGGACAGGGTGAATGAGCAGTTCTTC. The J gene is TRBJ2-1, the V gene TRBV2; 9 nucleotides align to TRBD1. V shed 4 bases, J shed 7 bases, and the junction held 2 bases outside the gene matches. Per the germline V gene, CDR1 is SNHLY and CDR2 is FYNNEI. This CDR3 has 13 residues.